This TCR beta chain derives from a study of T cells in Graves' hyperthyroidism and ophthalmopathy. CDR1 and CDR2 (germline): SGHAT, FQDESV (reference sequence). CDR3 size: 14 residues. V lost 5 bases and J lost 7; bases outside the gene matches: 10. TCR beta CDR3 region amplification was performed from RNA transcripts. A set of HTBI primers served as the primers for a first-round RT-PCR of the TCR CDR3. TCRdb analysed the multiplex PCR reads with MiXCR anew, one entry per CDR3 protein. Of about 620,000 distinct CDR3 sequences in the sample, roughly 15% are singletons; the top ten hold around 4%. The PBMCs studied were ones that came from roughly 9.4 ml fresh peripheral blood. For this clonotype: This may stem from a read error, because a much larger clone lies one nucleotide away.

The material sequenced was blood. The rearrangement joins TRBV11-1 to TRBJ2-5; 7 nucleotides line up with TRBD1. The source is a woman aged 30 to 39 with Graves' hyperthyroidism. CDR3 region: CASSNYRGLGTQYF. The CDR3 DNA is TGTGCCAGCAGCAATTACAGGGGTTTGGGGACCCAGTACTTC.